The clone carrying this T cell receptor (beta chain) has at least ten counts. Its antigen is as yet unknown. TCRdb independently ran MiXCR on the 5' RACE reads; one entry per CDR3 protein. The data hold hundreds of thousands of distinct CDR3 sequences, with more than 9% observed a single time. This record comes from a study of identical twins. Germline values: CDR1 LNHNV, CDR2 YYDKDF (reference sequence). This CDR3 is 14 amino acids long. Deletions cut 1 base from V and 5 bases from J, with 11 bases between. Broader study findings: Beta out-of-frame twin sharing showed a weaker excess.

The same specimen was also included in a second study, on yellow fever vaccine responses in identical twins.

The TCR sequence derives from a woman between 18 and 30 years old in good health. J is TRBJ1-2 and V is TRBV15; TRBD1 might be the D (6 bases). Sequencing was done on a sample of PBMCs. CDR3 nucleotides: TGTGCCACCAGCAGAGCCGTCACAGGGTATGGCTACACCTTC. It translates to CATSRAVTGYGYTF. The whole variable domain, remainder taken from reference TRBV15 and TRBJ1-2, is DAMVIQNPRYQVTQFGKPVTLSCSQTLNHNVMYWYQQKSSQAPKLLFHYYDKDFNNEADTPDNFQSRRPNTSFCFLDIRSPGLGDTAMYLCATSRAVTGYGYTFGSGTRLTVV.